This T cell receptor (beta chain) was obtained from a study of identical twins. Findings and limits, study-wide: Modelling underestimated the level of out-of-frame TCR alpha sharing observed in monozygotic twins. Memory repertoires showed no such pattern, whereas abundant cord blood beta clonotypes carried fewer insertions.

A universal primer binding site was introduced by template switching. The final cDNA contained unique molecular identifiers. A single record per CDR3 protein comes from TCRdb applying MiXCR to the 5' RACE reads. This sample has around 570,000 distinct CDR3 sequences, with just under 10% found just once. The V gene lost 2 bases and the J gene lost 2 bases, with 13 bases spanning the gap. Germline assignment: CDR1 MGHRA and CDR2 YSYEKL. The CDR3 has 15 amino acids. This clonotype turned up a few times. Its antigen is not known. This sample also appeared in a second study, on yellow fever vaccine responses in identical twins.

Sequencing was carried out using PBMCs. This TCR was recovered from a young woman in good health. This chain links TRBV4-1 with TRBJ2-7; the D is unclear. In nucleotides, the CDR3 is TGCGCCAGCAGCCAAAGCACAGTGATACCCTACGAGCAGTACTTC. Its translation is CASSQSTVIPYEQYF.